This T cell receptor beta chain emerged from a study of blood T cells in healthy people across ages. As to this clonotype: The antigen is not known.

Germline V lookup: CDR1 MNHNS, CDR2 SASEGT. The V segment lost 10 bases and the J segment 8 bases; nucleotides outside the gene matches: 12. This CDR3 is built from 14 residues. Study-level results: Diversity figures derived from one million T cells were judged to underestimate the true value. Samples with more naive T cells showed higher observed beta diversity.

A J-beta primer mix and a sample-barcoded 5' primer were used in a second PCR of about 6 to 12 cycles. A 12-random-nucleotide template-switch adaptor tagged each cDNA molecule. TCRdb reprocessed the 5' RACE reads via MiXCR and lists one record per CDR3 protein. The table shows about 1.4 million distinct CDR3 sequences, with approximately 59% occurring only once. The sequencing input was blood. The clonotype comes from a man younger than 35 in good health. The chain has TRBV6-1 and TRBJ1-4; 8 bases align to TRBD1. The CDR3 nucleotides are TGTGCCACCAATCCGACAGGGGTGGCGGAAAAACTGTTTTTT. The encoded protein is CATNPTGVAEKLFF.